Below are 11 T cell receptor beta chains sequenced from a single sample in a study of tumor-infiltrating lymphocytes in primary liver carcinoma. TCR beta cDNA came from about 500 ng total RNA, primed with a constant-region primer. Construction of TCR beta libraries relied on three successive nested multiplex PCR rounds employing slightly modified ARM-PCR. The first two PCR rounds used TRBV1-TRBV30 primers with a Cbeta primer, roughly 10 cycles each. TCRdb called the multiplex PCR reads again in MiXCR, with one record for every CDR3 protein. The sample lists 90,000 to 140,000 distinct CDR3 sequences; roughly 80% were seen once. DNA and RNA were both co-extracted from approximately 20-30 mg of bulk tissue that had not been sorted. Material: liver tumor tissue from sampling region 3. Documented subset: tumor region T3, left-lateral pole. The origin of the receptors is a man aged 35 to 55 with primary liver carcinoma and hepatitis B virus infection.

As regards this clonotype: A read error is possible here, since a much larger clone lies one base away. This sequence joins TRBV7-3 and TRBJ2-2, with a tentative D call TRBD1 (6 bases). The CDR3 covers 14 residues. V lost 10 bases to trimming and J lost 0 bases, with 12 bases between them. CDR1 and CDR2 from the germline V gene are SGHTA and FQGTGA. Here the CDR3 DNA reads TGTGCCACCCGGGGACATTCGAACACCGGGGAGCTGTTTTTT. Its translation: CATRGHSNTGELFF.

A remark on this clonotype: Germline is not matched at one junction end, which may reflect a read error. The chain employs TRBV6-1 and TRBJ2-7; D possibly corresponds to TRBD2 (5 bases). In germline, CDR1 is MNHNS, CDR2 SASEGT. The CDR3 extends over 11 amino acids. CDR3 protein: CARSGLYGQYF. The CDR3 DNA is TGTGCCAGAAGCGGACTCTACGGGCAGTATTTC.

CDR3 coding DNA: TGTGCCAGCACCATAGACAGGAGAAAGGCCGGGGAGCTGTTTTTT. It yields the protein CASTIDRRKAGELFF. V gene TRBV28 combines with J gene TRBJ2-2, with D maybe TRBD1 (6 bases). Trimming stripped 7 bases from V and 6 bases from J, with 18 bases between. In germline, CDR1 is MDHEN, CDR2 SYDVKM. This CDR3 region has 15 residues.

Details on this clonotype: A junction boundary mismatches the germline segment, possibly from a read error. This rearrangement joins TRBV6-2 or TRBV6-3 to TRBJ2-3, with D maybe TRBD1 (6 bases). The germline gives CDR1 MNHEY, CDR2 SVGEGT. This CDR3 is 14 amino acids long. The CDR3 sequence: CANSPRLRGDTQYF. DNA for the CDR3: TGTGCCAACAGTCCCCGACTCAGGGGAGATACGCAGTATTTT.

Details on this clonotype: Because it lacks the conserved phenylalanine or tryptophan at the end, this CDR3 is likely a read error. The chain employs TRBV29-1 and TRBJ2-7; maybe TRBD2 (5 bases). The CDR3 is 13 amino acids. Trimming shortened V by 4 bases and J by 2 bases, and 12 bases separated the two germline ends. CDR1 and CDR2 from the germline V gene are SQVTM and ANQGSEA. The CDR3 spells CSVAWTPPYEQYL. The CDR3 nucleotides read TGCAGCGTTGCCTGGACTCCCCCCTACGAGCAGTACCTC.

Notes on this clonotype: The junction does not match germline at one end; this may be a read error. This chain uses TRBV6-6 with TRBJ1-5, with TRBD1 matching over 7 bases. Germline assignment: CDR1 MNHNY and CDR2 SVGAGI (reference sequence). This CDR3 is 14 amino acids long. The CDR3 loop reads CASRDWDSNQPQHF. DNA for the CDR3: TGTGCCAGCAGAGACTGGGACAGTAATCAGCCCCAACATTTT.

Points on this clonotype: A read error may produce the germline difference seen at one junction end. The gene calls are TRBV12-3 or TRBV12-4 and TRBJ1-2; 10 positions match TRBD1. The CDR3 covers 14 residues. The CDR3: CVSNYQDRGRGYTF. CDR3 coding DNA: TGTGTCAGCAATTACCAGGACAGGGGGAGAGGCTACACCTTC.

As for this clonotype: At one end, the junction sequence differs from germline, possibly due to a read error. The rearrangement links TRBV4-3 to TRBJ2-2, with D possibly matching TRBD1 (6 bases). Germline V gene data show CDR1 as LGHNA and CDR2 as YSLEER. The CDR3 is 18 residues long. This CDR3 reads CASNQSGGRTLNTGELFF. DNA of the CDR3: TGTGCCAGCAACCAATCTGGGGGCAGGACTCTGAACACCGGGGAGCTGTTTTTT.

Concerning this clonotype itself: A junction boundary mismatches the germline segment, possibly from a read error. V gene TRBV10-3 combines with J gene TRBJ2-7; D call uncertain. The CDR3 contains 18 residues. Germline assignment: CDR1 ENHRY and CDR2 SYGVKD. CDR3 sequence (DNA): TGTGCCATCAGTGAGTCGGTCCAGCTGGTCCGTAGAGCCTACGAACAGTACTTC. Protein product: CAISESVQLVRRAYEQYF.

With regard to this clonotype: The junction departs from the called germline gene at one end, perhaps through a read error. The rearrangement links TRBV4-2 to TRBJ2-3; D not resolved. Germline assignment: CDR1 LGHNA and CDR2 YNFKEQ. This CDR3 spans 16 amino acids. The DNA of the CDR3 is TGTGCCAGCGGCCATGAGTCAGCCCCTCGCACAGATACACAGTATTTT. Its translation: CASGHESAPRTDTQYF.

This chain links TRBV20-1 with TRBJ1-5, with TRBD1 matching 8 bases. CDR3 length equals 14 residues. CDR1 and CDR2 (germline): DFQATT, SNEGSKA (reference sequence). V lost 6 bases, J lost 1 base, and 5 bases stayed unmatched. CDR3 DNA sequence: TGCAGTGCGACAGGGGACACAAGCAATCAGCCCCAGCATTTT. Protein product: CSATGDTSNQPQHF.